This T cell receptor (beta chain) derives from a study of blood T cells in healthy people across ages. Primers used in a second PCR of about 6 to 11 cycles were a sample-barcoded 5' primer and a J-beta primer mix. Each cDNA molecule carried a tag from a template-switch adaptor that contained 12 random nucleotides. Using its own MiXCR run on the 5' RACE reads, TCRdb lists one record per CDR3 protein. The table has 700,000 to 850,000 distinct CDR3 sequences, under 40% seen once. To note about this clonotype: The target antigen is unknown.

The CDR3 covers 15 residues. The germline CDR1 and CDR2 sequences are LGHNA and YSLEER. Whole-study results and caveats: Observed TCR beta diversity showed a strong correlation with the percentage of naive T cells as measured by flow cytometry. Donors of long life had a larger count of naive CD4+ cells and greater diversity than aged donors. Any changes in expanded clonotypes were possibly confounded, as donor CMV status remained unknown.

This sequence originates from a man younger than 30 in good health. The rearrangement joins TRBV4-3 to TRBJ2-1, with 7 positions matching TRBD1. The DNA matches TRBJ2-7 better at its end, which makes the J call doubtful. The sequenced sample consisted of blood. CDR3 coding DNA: TGCGCCAGCAGCGTCGGACAGGATTCCTACAATGAGCAGTACTTC. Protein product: CASSVGQDSYNEQYF.